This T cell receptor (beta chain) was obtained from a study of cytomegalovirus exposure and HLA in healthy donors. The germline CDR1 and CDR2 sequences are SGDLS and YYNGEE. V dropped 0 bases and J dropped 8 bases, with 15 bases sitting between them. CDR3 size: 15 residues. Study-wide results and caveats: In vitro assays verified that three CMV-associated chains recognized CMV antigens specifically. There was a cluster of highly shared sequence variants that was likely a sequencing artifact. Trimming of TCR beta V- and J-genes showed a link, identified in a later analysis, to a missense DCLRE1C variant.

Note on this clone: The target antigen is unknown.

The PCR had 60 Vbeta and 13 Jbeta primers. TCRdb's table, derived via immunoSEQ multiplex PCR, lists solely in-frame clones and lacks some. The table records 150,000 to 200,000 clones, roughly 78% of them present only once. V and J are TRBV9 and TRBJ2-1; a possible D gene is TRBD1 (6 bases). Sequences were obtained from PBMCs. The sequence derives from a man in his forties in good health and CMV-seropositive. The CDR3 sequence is CASSVGHREGDEQFF. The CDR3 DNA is TGTGCCAGCAGCGTAGGCCACAGGGAAGGGGATGAGCAGTTCTTC.